The clone carrying this T cell receptor beta chain showed up many times. Its target is unknown. The record originates from a study of human T cells and chemical hapten exposure. Across the study: Alopecia areata, totalis or universalis affected patients who were mostly female. General study points: TCRs exceeding 1 in 1000 frequency stayed unchanged with DPC sensitization. Alopecia was present in the donors, so their immune response may differ from healthy people's.

Time point meaning: patch test 3, about 24 weeks after DPC sensitization. Treatment indicated: therapeutic diphenylcyclopropenone sensitization with weekly scalp DPC. Blood draws came before every patch-test application. The CDR3 runs 12 residues. Germline V gene data show CDR1 as DFQATT and CDR2 as SNEGSKA (reference sequence). V shed 6 bases and J shed 7 bases, with 13 bases lying between them. In TCRdb, the RACE reads were re-called with MiXCR into one record per CDR3 protein. Of tens of thousands of distinct CDR3 sequences detected, 13% appear once; the ten largest clones hold roughly 5.9%. V usage is TRBV20-1 and J usage is TRBJ2-1; tentatively, D is TRBD2 (5 bases). This specimen consisted of whole blood, obtained in connection with sensitization to the hapten diphenylcyclopropenone (DPC). The origin of this receptor is a woman in her fifties or sixties with alopecia areata. Some clones in this sample may be carry-over from other donors' samples. The CDR3 sequence is CSAGERLNEQFF. DNA of the CDR3: TGCAGTGCCGGGGAGCGGTTGAATGAGCAGTTCTTC.